These 14 T cell receptor beta chains were sequenced from one sample in a study of shared clonotypes between healthy human individuals. Sequenced by immunoSEQ multiplex PCR; TCRdb stores in-frame clones only, minus some. The sample includes about 1.5 million clones, approximately 98% of them seen just once. Sample: naive CD4+ T cells sorted from blood. Subset given: CD45RA+ positively selected. The receptors stem from a man aged 25-40 years in good health.

In its sample, this clone was seen a few times. The chain uses TRBV18 and TRBJ1-3; tentative D call: TRBD1 (5 bases). The CDR3 consists of 15 residues. Trimming took 3 bases from V and 2 from J, leaving 11 bases between them. Germline V lookup: CDR1 KGHSH, CDR2 LQKENI. In nucleotides, the CDR3 is TGTGCCAGCTCACCGAAGACAGCTACTGGAAACACCATATATTTT. Encoded protein: CASSPKTATGNTIYF.

The rearrangement joins TRBV5-1 to TRBJ2-1; D may be TRBD2 (5 bases). Germline lookup yields CDR1 SGHRS and CDR2 YFSETQ. The CDR3 totals 14 residues. Deletions cut 1 base from V and 8 bases from J, with 13 bases between. The CDR3 sequence is CASSLFSSKDEQFF. CDR3 bases: TGCGCCAGCAGCTTGTTTTCTAGCAAGGATGAGCAGTTCTTC.

V gene TRBV28 combines with J gene TRBJ2-1; 10 nucleotides agree with TRBD2. CDR1 and CDR2 from the germline V gene are MDHEN and SYDVKM. The CDR3 runs 15 residues. V dropped 5 bases and J dropped 3; count of bases not matched to a gene: 4. The CDR3: CASSPLAGDYNEQFF. CDR3 nucleotides: TGTGCCAGCAGTCCCCTAGCGGGAGACTACAATGAGCAGTTCTTC.

The chain links TRBV6-1 to TRBJ1-3; the D gene is possibly TRBD1 (6 bases). The CDR3 is 15 amino acids. Germline assignment: CDR1 MNHNS and CDR2 SASEGT. Trimming stripped 9 bases from V and 5 bases from J, with 20 bases between. The CDR3 reads CARTEVQGRRNTIYF. Written as DNA, the CDR3 is TGTGCCAGAACCGAGGTCCAGGGGCGAAGAAACACCATATATTTT.

The count of this clone is one. The chain joins TRBV7-9 to TRBJ1-1; D possibly corresponds to TRBD1 (6 bases). Germline V gene data show CDR1 as SEHNR and CDR2 as FQNEAQ (reference sequence). The CDR3 runs to 12 residues. The V and J ends lost 4 bases and 7 bases respectively, with 10 bases between them. CDR3 nucleotide sequence: TGTGCCAGCAGCTCCCAGGGGATTGAAGCTTTCTTT. Translating gives CASSSQGIEAFF.

This chain connects TRBV11-2 to TRBJ2-7; D ambiguous. V shed 0 bases and J shed 0 bases, with 3 bases lying between them. CDR1 and CDR2 from the germline V gene are SGHAT and FQNNGV. CDR3 length: 13 amino acids. The CDR3 spells CASSLDFSYEQYF. For the CDR3, the DNA is TGTGCCAGCAGCTTAGACTTCTCCTACGAGCAGTACTTC.

The V call is TRBV18, the J call TRBJ2-7; D call uncertain. The CDR3 is 14 amino acids. V was shortened by 5 bases and J by 4 bases, with 15 bases between the two germline ends. From germline, CDR1 is KGHSH and CDR2 LQKENI. CDR3 bases: TGTGCCAGCTCATTATTGGGGATTCGGTACGAGCAGTACTTC. Its protein product is CASSLLGIRYEQYF.

The chain uses TRBV27 and TRBJ2-7, with TRBD2 identical over 9 bases. The CDR3 has 14 amino acids. V lost 8 bases to trimming and J lost 2 bases; unmatched junction nucleotides: 7. Germline V gene data show CDR1 as MNHEY and CDR2 as SMNVEV (reference sequence). The CDR3 nucleotides read TGTGCCAGCTGGGGGCTAGCGGGGCCCTACGAGCAGTACTTC. This translates into CASWGLAGPYEQYF.

V and J are TRBV5-1 and TRBJ2-7; weak D call: TRBD2 (5 bases). CDR1 SGHRS and CDR2 YFSETQ come from the germline V gene. The CDR3 length is 15 residues. Deletions cut 7 bases from V and 3 bases from J, with 20 bases between. The CDR3, as DNA: TGCGCCAGCCGCCTCGGAGGCCCAGGACTCTACGAGCAGTACTTC. As protein: CASRLGGPGLYEQYF.

This chain uses TRBV10-3 with TRBJ2-7, with 11 positions matching TRBD2. In germline, CDR1 is ENHRY, CDR2 SYGVKD. Trimming removed 8 bases from V and 6 bases from J; junction bases left unmatched: 6. The CDR3 runs to 13 residues. The CDR3 nucleotides read TGTGCCATCTGGGGACTAGCGGAATCCGAGCAGTACTTC. Translation: CAIWGLAESEQYF.

J is TRBJ2-4 and V is TRBV7-8, with 8 bases identical to TRBD2. This CDR3 is built from 16 residues. Germline V CDR1 and CDR2: SGHVS, FQNEAQ. The junction had 5 bases not matched to a gene; V was cut back by 4 bases and J by 0 bases. The DNA for the CDR3 is TGTGCCAGCAGCTCCCCGGGACTAGGAGCCAAAAACATTCAGTACTTC. It specifies CASSSPGLGAKNIQYF.

The rearrangement joins TRBV5-1 to TRBJ2-1; tentatively, D is TRBD2 (6 bases). The germline V gene has CDR1 SGHRS and CDR2 YFSETQ. The CDR3 has 14 residues. Trimming pared 4 bases from V and 7 bases from J, leaving 15 bases between. The CDR3 here is CASSRSGEGNEQFF. The CDR3 DNA reads as TGCGCCAGCAGCCGTAGCGGAGAAGGAAATGAGCAGTTCTTC.

V usage is TRBV6-5 and J usage is TRBJ2-7, with 8 bases aligning to TRBD2. Germline V CDR1 and CDR2: MNHEY, SVGAGI. The CDR3 loop spans 13 amino acids. Trimming cost V 7 bases and J 3 bases; bases outside gene matches: 5. As DNA, the CDR3 is TGTGCCAGCAACAGGGCGGGGGGCTACGAGCAGTACTTC. The encoded protein is CASNRAGGYEQYF.

The chain is built from TRBV9 and TRBJ2-2; a weak D match, TRBD2 (6 bases). CDR1 is SGDLS and CDR2 is YYNGEE in the germline V gene. The CDR3 length is 15 residues. V lost 0 bases and J lost 5, with 11 bases in between. The CDR3 here is CASSVATRVTGELFF. CDR3 in DNA: TGTGCCAGCAGCGTAGCGACTAGAGTAACCGGGGAGCTGTTTTTT. The complete variable domain, with remaining parts taken from reference TRBV9 and TRBJ2-2, reads DSGVTQTPKHLITATGQRVTLRCSPRSGDLSVYWYQQSLDQGLQFLIQYYNGEERAKGNILERFSAQQFPDLHSELNLSSLELGDSALYFCASSVATRVTGELFFGEGSRLTVL.